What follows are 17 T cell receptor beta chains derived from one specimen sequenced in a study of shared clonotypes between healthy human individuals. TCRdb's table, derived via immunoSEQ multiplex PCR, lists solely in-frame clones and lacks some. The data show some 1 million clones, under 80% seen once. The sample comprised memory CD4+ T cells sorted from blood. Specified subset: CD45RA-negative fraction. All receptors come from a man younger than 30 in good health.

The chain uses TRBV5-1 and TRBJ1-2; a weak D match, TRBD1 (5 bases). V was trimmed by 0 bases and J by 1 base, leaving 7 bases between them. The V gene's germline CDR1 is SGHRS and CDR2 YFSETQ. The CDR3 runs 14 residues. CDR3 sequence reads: CASSLGQLNYGYTF. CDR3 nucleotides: TGCGCCAGCAGCTTGGGACAGCTTAACTATGGCTACACCTTC. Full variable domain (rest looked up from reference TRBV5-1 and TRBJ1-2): KAGVTQTPRYLIKTRGQQVTLSCSPISGHRSVSWYQQTPGQGLQFLFEYFSETQRNKGNFPGRFSGRQFSNSRSEMNVSTLELGDSALYLCASSLGQLNYGYTFGSGTRLTVV.

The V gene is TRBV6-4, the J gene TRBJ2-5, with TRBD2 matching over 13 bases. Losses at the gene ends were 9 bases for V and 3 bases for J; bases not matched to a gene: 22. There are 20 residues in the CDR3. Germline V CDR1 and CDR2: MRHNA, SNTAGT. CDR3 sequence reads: CARFSGETSGRALAEETQYF. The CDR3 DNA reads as TGTGCCAGATTCTCAGGGGAAACTAGCGGGAGGGCCCTGGCCGAAGAGACCCAGTACTTC.

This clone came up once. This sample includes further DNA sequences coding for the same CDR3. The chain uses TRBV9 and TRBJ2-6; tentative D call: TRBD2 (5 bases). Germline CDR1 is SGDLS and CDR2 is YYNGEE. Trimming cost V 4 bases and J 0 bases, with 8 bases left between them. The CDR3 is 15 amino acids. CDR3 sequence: CASSPGDSGANVLTF. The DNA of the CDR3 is TGTGCCAGCAGCCCCGGGGACTCTGGGGCCAACGTCCTGACTTTC. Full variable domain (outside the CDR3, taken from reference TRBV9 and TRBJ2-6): DSGVTQTPKHLITATGQRVTLRCSPRSGDLSVYWYQQSLDQGLQFLIQYYNGEERAKGNILERFSAQQFPDLHSELNLSSLELGDSALYFCASSPGDSGANVLTFGAGSRLTVL.

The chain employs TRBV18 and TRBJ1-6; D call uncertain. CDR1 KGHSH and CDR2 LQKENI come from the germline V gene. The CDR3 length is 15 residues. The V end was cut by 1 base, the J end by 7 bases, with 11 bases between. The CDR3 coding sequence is TGTGCCAGCTCACCACTAGCCGGGGAAAATTCACCCCTCCACTTT. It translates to CASSPLAGENSPLHF.

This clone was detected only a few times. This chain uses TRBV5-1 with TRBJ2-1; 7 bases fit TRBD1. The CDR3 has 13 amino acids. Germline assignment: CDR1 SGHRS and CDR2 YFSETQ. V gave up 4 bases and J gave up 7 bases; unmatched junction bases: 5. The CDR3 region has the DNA TGCGCCAGCAGCCGACAGGGTATGAATGAGCAGTTCTTC. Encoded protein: CASSRQGMNEQFF.

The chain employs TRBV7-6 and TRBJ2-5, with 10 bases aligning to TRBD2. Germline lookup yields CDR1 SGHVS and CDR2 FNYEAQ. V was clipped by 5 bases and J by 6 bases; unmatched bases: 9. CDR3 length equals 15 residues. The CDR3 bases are TGTGCCAGCAGCCAGCTAGCGGGAGAACTGCAGACCCAGTACTTC. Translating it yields CASSQLAGELQTQYF.

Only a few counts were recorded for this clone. The CDR3 DNA follows: TGTGCCAGTAGTACCCGACAGGGATACACCGGGGAGCTGTTTTTT. Residues: CASSTRQGYTGELFF. The genes are TRBV19 and TRBJ2-2; TRBD1 agrees at 7 bases. Germline V lookup: CDR1 LNHDA, CDR2 SQIVND (reference sequence). V was pared by 4 bases and J by 3 bases, with 5 bases of the junction left unmatched. CDR3 length: 15 residues.

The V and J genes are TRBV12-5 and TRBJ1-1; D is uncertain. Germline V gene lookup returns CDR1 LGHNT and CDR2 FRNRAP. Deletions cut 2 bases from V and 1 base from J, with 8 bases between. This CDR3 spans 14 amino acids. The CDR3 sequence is CASGLIPPNTEAFF. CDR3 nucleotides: TGTGCTAGTGGTTTGATTCCCCCGAACACTGAAGCTTTCTTT.

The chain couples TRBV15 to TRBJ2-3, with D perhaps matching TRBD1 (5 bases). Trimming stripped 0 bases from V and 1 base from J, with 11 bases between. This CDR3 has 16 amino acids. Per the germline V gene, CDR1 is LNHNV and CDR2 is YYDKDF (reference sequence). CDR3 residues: CATSRDPGQGTDTQYF. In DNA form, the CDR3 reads TGTGCCACCAGCAGAGACCCCGGACAAGGCACAGATACGCAGTATTTT.

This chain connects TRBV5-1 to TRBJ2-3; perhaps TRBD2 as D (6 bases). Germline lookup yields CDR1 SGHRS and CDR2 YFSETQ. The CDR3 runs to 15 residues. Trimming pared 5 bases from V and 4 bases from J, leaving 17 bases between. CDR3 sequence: CASRRDPQGADTQYF. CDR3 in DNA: TGCGCCAGCAGGCGGGACCCGCAGGGCGCAGATACGCAGTATTTT. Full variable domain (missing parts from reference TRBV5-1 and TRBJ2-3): KAGVTQTPRYLIKTRGQQVTLSCSPISGHRSVSWYQQTPGQGLQFLFEYFSETQRNKGNFPGRFSGRQFSNSRSEMNVSTLELGDSALYLCASRRDPQGADTQYFGPGTRLTVL.

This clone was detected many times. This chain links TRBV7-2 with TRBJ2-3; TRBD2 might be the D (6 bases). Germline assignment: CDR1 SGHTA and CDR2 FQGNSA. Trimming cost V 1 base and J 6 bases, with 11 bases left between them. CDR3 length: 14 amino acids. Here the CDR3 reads CASSLGRGRDTQYF. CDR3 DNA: TGTGCCAGCAGCTTAGGGCGGGGCAGGGATACGCAGTATTTT.

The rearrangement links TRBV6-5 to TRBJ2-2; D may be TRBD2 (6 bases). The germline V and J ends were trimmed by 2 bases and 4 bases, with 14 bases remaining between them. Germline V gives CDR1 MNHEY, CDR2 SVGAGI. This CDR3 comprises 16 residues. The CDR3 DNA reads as TGTGCCAGCAGTTACGGATCGGGAGACAGCACCGGGGAGCTGTTTTTT. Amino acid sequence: CASSYGSGDSTGELFF.

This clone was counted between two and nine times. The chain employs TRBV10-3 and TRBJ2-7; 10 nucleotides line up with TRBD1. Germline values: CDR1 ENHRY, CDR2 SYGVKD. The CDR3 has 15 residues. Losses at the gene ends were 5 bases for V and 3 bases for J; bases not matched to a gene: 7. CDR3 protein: CAISHPGTGVYEQYF. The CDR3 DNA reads TGTGCCATCAGTCACCCCGGGACAGGGGTCTACGAGCAGTACTTC.

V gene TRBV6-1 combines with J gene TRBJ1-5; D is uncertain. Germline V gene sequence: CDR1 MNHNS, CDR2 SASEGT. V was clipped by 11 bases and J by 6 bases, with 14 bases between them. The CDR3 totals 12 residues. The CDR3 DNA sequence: TGTGCCGCCTATACGACGGGTCAGCCCCAGCATTTT. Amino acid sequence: CAAYTTGQPQHF.

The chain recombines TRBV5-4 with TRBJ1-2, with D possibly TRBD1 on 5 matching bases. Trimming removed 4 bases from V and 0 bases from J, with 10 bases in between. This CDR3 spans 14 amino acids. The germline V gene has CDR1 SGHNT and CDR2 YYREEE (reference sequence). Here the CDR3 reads CASSPPGPNYGYTF. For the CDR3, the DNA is TGTGCCAGCAGCCCTCCGGGACCTAACTATGGCTACACCTTC.

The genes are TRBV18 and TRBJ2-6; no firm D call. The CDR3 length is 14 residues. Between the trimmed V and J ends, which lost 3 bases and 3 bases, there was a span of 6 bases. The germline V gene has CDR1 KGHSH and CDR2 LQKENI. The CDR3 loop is CASSPGDGANVLTF. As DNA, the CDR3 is TGTGCCAGCTCACCGGGTGATGGGGCCAACGTCCTGACTTTC.

The CDR3 loop reads CASSSRTGEAFF. The DNA for the CDR3 is TGTGCCAGCTCATCACGGACGGGGGAAGCTTTCTTT. The chain is built from TRBV18 and TRBJ1-1; D gene unclear. The germline V gene encodes CDR1 KGHSH and CDR2 LQKENI. The CDR3 consists of 12 residues. Between the trimmed V and J ends, which lost 5 bases and 8 bases, there was a span of 12 bases.